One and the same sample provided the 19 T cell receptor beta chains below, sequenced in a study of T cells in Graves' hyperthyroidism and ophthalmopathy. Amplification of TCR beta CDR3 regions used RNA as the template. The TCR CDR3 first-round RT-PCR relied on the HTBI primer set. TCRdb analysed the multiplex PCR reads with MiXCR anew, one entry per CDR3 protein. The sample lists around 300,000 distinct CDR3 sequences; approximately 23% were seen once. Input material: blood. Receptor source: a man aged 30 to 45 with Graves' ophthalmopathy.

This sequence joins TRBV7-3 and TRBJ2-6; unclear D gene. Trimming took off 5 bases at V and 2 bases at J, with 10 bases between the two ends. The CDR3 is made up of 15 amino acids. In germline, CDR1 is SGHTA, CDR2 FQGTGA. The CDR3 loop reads CASSDMGTGANVLTF. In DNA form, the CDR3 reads TGTGCCAGCAGCGACATGGGCACTGGGGCCAACGTCCTGACTTTC.

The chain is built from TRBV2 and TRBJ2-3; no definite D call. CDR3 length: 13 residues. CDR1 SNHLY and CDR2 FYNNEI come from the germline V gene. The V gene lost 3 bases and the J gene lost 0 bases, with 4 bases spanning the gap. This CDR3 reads CASSEFSTDTQYF. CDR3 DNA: TGTGCCAGCAGTGAGTTTAGCACAGATACGCAGTATTTT.

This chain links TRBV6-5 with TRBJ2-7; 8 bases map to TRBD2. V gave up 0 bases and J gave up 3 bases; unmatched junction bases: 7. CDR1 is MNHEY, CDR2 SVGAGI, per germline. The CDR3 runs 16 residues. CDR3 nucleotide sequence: TGTGCCAGCAGTTACTCCGCCGATAGCGGGAACTACGAGCAGTACTTC. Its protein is CASSYSADSGNYEQYF.

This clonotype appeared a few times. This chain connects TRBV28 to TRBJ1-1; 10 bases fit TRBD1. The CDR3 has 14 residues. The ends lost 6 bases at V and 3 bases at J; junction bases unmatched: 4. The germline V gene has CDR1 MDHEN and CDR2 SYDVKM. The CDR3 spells CASRATGGHTEAFF. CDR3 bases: TGTGCCAGCAGAGCGACAGGGGGCCACACTGAAGCTTTCTTT.

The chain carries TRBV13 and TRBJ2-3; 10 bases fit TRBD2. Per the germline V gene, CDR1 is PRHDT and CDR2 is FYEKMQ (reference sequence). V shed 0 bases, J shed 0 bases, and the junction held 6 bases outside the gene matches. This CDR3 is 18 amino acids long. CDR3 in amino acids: CASSLGLSGRTSTDTQYF. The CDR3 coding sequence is TGTGCCAGCAGCTTAGGCCTTAGCGGGAGGACTAGCACAGATACGCAGTATTTT.

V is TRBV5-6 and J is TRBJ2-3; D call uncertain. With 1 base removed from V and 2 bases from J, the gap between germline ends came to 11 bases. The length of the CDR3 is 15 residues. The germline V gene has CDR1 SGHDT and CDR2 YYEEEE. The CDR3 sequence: CASSLRAHYTDTQYF. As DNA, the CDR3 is TGTGCCAGCAGCTTGAGGGCCCATTACACAGATACGCAGTATTTT.

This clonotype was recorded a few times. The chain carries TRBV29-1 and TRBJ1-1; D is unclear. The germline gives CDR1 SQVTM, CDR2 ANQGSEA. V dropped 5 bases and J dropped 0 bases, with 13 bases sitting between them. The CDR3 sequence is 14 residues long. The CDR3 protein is CSVTSGTMNTEAFF. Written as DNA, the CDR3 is TGCAGCGTTACGTCGGGAACCATGAACACTGAAGCTTTCTTT.

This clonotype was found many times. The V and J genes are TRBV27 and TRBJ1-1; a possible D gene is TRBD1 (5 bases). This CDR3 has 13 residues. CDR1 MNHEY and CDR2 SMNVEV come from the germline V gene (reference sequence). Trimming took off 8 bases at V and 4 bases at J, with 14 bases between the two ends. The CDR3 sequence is CASRRGSGTEAFF. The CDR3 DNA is TGTGCCAGCCGGCGGGGCAGCGGCACTGAAGCTTTCTTT.

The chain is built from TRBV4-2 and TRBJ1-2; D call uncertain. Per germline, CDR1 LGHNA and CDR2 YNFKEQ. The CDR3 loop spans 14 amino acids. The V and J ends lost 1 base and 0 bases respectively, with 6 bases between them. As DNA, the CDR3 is TGTGCCAGCAGCCAAGGGGTCGCTAACTATGGCTACACCTTC. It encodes CASSQGVANYGYTF.

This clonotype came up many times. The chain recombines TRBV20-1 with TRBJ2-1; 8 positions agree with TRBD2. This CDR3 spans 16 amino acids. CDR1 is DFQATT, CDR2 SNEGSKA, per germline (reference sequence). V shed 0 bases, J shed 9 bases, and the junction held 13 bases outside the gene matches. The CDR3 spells CSARDPTSGTGGEQFF. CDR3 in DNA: TGCAGTGCTAGAGATCCCACTAGCGGCACCGGAGGTGAGCAGTTCTTC.

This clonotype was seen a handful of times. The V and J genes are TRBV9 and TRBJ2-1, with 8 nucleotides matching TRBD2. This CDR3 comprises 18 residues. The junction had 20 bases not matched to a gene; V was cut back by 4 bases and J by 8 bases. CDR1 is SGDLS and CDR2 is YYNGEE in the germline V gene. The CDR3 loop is CASSPRGAGGFIGDEQFF. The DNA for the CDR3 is TGTGCCAGCAGCCCCCGGGGGGCGGGAGGATTTATCGGGGATGAGCAGTTCTTC.

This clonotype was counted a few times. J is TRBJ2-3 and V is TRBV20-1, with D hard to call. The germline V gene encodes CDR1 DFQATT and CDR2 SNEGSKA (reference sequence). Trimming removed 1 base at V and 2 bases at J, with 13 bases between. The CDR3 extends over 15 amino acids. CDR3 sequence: CSARVYRSITDTQYF. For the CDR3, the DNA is TGCAGTGCTAGAGTGTACCGAAGTATCACAGATACGCAGTATTTT.

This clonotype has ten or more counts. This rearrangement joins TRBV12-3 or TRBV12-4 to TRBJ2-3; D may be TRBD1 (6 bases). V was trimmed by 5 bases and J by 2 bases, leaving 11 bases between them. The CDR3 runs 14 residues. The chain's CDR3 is CASSLGQNTDTQYF. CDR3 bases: TGTGCCAGCAGTCTTGGACAGAACACAGATACGCAGTATTTT.

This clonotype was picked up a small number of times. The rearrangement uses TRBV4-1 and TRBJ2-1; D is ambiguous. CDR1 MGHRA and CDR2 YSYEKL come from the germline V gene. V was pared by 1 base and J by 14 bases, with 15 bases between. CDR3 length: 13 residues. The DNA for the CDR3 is TGCGCCAGCAGCCAAGTTAACGATGGGAAGAAGTTCTTC. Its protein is CASSQVNDGKKFF.

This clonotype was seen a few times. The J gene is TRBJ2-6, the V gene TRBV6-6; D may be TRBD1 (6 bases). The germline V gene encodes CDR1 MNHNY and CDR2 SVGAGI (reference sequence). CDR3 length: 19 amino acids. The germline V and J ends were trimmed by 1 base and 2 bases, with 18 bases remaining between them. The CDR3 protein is CASSYLGGQSPPGANVLTF. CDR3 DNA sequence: TGTGCCAGCAGTTACTTGGGCGGACAGTCTCCACCTGGGGCCAACGTCCTGACTTTC.

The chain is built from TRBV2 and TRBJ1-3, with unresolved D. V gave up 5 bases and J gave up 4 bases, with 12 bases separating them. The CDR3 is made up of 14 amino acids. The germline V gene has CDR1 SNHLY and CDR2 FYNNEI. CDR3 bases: TGTGCCAGCAGTTTCTCGCCGCCGGGAAACACCATATATTTT. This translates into CASSFSPPGNTIYF.

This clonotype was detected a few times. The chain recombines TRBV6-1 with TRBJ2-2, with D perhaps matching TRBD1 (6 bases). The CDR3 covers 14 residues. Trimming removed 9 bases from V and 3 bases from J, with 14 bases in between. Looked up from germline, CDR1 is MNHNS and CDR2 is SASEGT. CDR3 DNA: TGTGCCAGTTCGCAGGGGCCCGACACCGGGGAGCTGTTTTTT. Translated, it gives CASSQGPDTGELFF.

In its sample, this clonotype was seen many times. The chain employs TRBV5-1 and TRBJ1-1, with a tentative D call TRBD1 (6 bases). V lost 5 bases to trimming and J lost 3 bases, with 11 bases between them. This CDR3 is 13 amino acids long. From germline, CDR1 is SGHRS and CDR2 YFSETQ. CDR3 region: CASSRYRDTEAFF. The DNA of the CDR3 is TGCGCCAGCAGTCGTTACAGGGACACTGAAGCTTTCTTT.

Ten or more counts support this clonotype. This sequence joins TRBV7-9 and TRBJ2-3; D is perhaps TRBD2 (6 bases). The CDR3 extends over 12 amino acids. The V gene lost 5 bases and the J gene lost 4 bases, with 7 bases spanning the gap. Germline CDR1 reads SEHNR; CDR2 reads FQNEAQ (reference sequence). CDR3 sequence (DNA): TGTGCCAGCAGCACGGGGGCAGATACGCAGTATTTT. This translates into CASSTGADTQYF.